This T cell receptor (beta chain) was sequenced in a study of T cell responses to AZD1222 COVID-19 vaccine. The V end lost 5 bases, the J end lost 0 bases, and 5 bases lay between the germline ends. The CDR3 is 13 amino acids. The V gene's germline CDR1 is LNHDA and CDR2 SQIVND (reference sequence). This clone was counted once. Its matching antigen is unknown. Timing groups of about 4 and about 12 weeks for second doses were pooled. TCRdb keeps only in-frame clones here, not all; method: immunoSEQ multiplex PCR. The repertoire includes 150,000 or so clones, 91% of them detected once, and roughly 1.2% sits in the top ten. Study outcomes and limitations: Along spike, vaccine-associated CD4 TCRs were found throughout, with dominance at 160-218 and 743-854. Vaccination with two AZD1222 doses was followed by a rise in Spike-specific TCR breadth and depth. White British people made up most donors, females outnumbered males, and clonal diversity was possibly underestimated.

The sequence was obtained from an adult who received the AZD1222 COVID-19 vaccine. Sample: peripheral blood, taken 28 days after the second AZD1222 dose. J is TRBJ1-3 and V is TRBV19; D is unresolved. CDR3: CASSAISGNTIYF. The CDR3 DNA reads TGTGCCAGTAGTGCAATCTCTGGAAACACCATATATTTT.